This T cell receptor (beta chain) was identified in a study of cytomegalovirus exposure and HLA in healthy donors. Study in general: There were about 85 million unique TCRs (from HLA-typed donors) in an early data release.

Of note for this clone: What it binds is unknown.

General study points: The listing of 150 or so TCR beta chains classed them as cytomegalovirus-associated. Later on, an analysis found that several of the most significant clusters appeared to be linked to common viral pathogens, which included parvovirus B19. Roughly even sequencing depth across donors was the assumption behind the presence/absence analyses.

The PCR was carried out with 60 Vbeta primers and 13 Jbeta primers. Data came from immunoSEQ multiplex PCR; TCRdb stores just in-frame clones and leaves some out. Among 130,000 to 150,000 clones, more than 65% were seen once, and the ten largest hold about 5%. CDR3 length equals 15 residues. The germline gives CDR1 MGHRA, CDR2 YSYEKL. Unmatched junction bases numbered 6, after V lost 1 base and J lost 4 bases. Sequenced: PBMCs. The rearrangement links TRBV4-1 to TRBJ2-7; TRBD1 aligns across 8 bases. The source of this sequence is a man in his thirties or forties in good health and CMV-seropositive. The CDR3 loop reads CASSQGEQGGYEQYF. DNA of the CDR3: TGCGCCAGCAGCCAAGGGGAACAGGGGGGATACGAGCAGTACTTC.